A single sample gave rise to the 21 T cell receptor beta chains below, sequenced in a study of T cells expressing NK-cell markers. TCRdb reanalyzed the 5' RACE reads and collapses them to one entry per CDR3 protein, without DNA. The sample shows roughly 380,000 distinct CDR3 sequences, and 5% to 5.5% sits with its ten largest clones. Specimen: blood T cells: a sorted CD56 or NKG2C T cell subset, CD4+ or CD8+ T cells, or bulk PBMC T cells (not recorded which). The receptors come from a man between 18 and 69 years old in good health.

The chain carries TRBV7-2 and TRBJ2-3; TCRdb proposes TRBD1, but this gene call is untestable without DNA. This CDR3 is built from 15 residues. Germline-derived CDR1 and CDR2 are SGHTA and FQGNSA. Here the CDR3 reads CASSLVGQGLGNQYF.

The CDR3 spells CASSDGGLQETQYF. The V gene is TRBV5-6, the J gene TRBJ2-5; checking the TCRdb D call of TRBD2 is not possible without DNA. This CDR3 has 14 amino acids. Germline CDR1 SGHDT, CDR2 YYEEEE.

V and J are TRBV29-1 and TRBJ1-2; TCRdb's D call of TRBD1 is untestable without DNA. CDR1 and CDR2 (germline): SQVTM, ANQGSEA. CDR3 length: 13 amino acids. The chain's CDR3 is CSVGDRTNYGYTF.

V and J are TRBV12-3 or TRBV12-4 and TRBJ2-7; TCRdb picks TRBD2, but there is no DNA to check that call. The CDR3 has 17 residues. The CDR3 reads CAGQTDSLASEWYEQYF.

The genes are TRBV19 and TRBJ1-6; TCRdb returns TRBD1, unconfirmable since there is no DNA. Germline lookup yields CDR1 LNHDA and CDR2 SQIVND (reference sequence). CDR3 length equals 16 residues. The CDR3 reads CASSIFPGNDDSPLHF.

The V call is TRBV20-1, the J call TRBJ1-1; the TCRdb D gene call, TRBD1, has no DNA to confirm it. This CDR3 comprises 15 residues. The V gene's germline CDR1 is DFQATT and CDR2 SNEGSKA (reference sequence). The chain's CDR3 is CSARIRRGSRTEAFF.

The chain couples TRBV7-8 to TRBJ1-6. This CDR3 has 13 amino acids. Looked up from germline, CDR1 is SGHVS and CDR2 is FQNEAQ. The CDR3 sequence is CASSLAGGSPLHF. Full variable domain (missing parts from reference TRBV7-8 and TRBJ1-6): GAGVSQSPRYKVAKRGQDVALRCDPISGHVSLFWYQQALGQGPEFLTYFQNEAQLDKSGLPSDRFFAERPEGSVSTLKIQRTQQEDSAVYLCASSLAGGSPLHFGNGTRLTVT.

The CDR3 here is CASSATRPGPLSGANVLTF. The chain employs TRBV27 and TRBJ2-6; as DNA is missing, the TRBD2 call by TCRdb cannot be tested. Germline assignment: CDR1 MNHEY and CDR2 SMNVEV (reference sequence). The CDR3 has 19 residues.

This chain joins TRBV6-5 and TRBJ1-3. There are 12 residues in the CDR3. The germline V gene encodes CDR1 MNHEY and CDR2 SVGAGI. CDR3 region: CASSTGGNTIYF.

The chain uses TRBV3-1 and TRBJ1-1; TCRdb returns TRBD1, unconfirmable since there is no DNA. This CDR3 region has 14 residues. Germline V CDR1 and CDR2: LGHDT, YNNKEL (reference sequence). The CDR3 spells CASSQVLLGTGAFF.

The chain links TRBV10-3 to TRBJ2-5. Germline lookup yields CDR1 ENHRY and CDR2 SYGVKD. The CDR3 extends over 15 amino acids. CDR3 residues: CAISEGGTSQGTQYF.

V is TRBV6-1 and J is TRBJ1-5. The germline V gene encodes CDR1 MNHNS and CDR2 SASEGT. The CDR3 loop spans 13 amino acids. Here the CDR3 reads CASSLNYNQPQHF.

This rearrangement joins TRBV12-5 to TRBJ1-5. The germline V gene encodes CDR1 LGHNT and CDR2 FRNRAP. This CDR3 has 14 amino acids. CDR3 amino acids: CASGQDRSSRPQHF.

The chain links TRBV14 to TRBJ2-3; TCRdb reports TRBD2, a call that lacks DNA to check it against. The CDR3 has 15 amino acids. CDR1 and CDR2 from the germline V gene are SGHDN and FVKESK. This CDR3 is CASSQWQEGTDTQYF.

This chain links TRBV6-5 with TRBJ2-7; with no DNA, the TCRdb D assignment of TRBD1 cannot be verified. Germline CDR1 MNHEY, CDR2 SVGAGI. This CDR3 region has 14 residues. The chain's CDR3 is CAGRGGGGFNEQYF.

The chain is built from TRBV20-1 and TRBJ2-3; TCRdb selects TRBD1, and the lack of DNA leaves this call unchecked. This CDR3 is built from 16 residues. Per the germline V gene, CDR1 is DFQATT and CDR2 is SNEGSKA (reference sequence). CDR3 residues: CSARDTTSGRVDTQYF.

This sequence joins TRBV29-1 and TRBJ2-1; no DNA is available, so the TRBD1 call from TCRdb remains unchecked. From germline, CDR1 is SQVTM and CDR2 ANQGSEA. This CDR3 is built from 15 residues. The CDR3: CSAKNGGIDYNEQFF.

The V call is TRBV7-8, the J call TRBJ2-1; no DNA is available, so the TRBD2 call from TCRdb remains unchecked. There are 15 residues in the CDR3. Germline V gene lookup returns CDR1 SGHVS and CDR2 FQNEAQ. CDR3 sequence reads: CASSLFVGARNEQFF.

The rearrangement uses TRBV6-6 and TRBJ1-4; lacking DNA, the TRBD1 call made by TCRdb goes unchecked. From germline, CDR1 is MNHNY and CDR2 SVGAGI (reference sequence). The CDR3 is 12 amino acids. This CDR3 reads CASSYVGAILFF.

The rearrangement links TRBV19 to TRBJ2-5; checking the TCRdb D call of TRBD1 is not possible without DNA. CDR1 LNHDA and CDR2 SQIVND come from the germline V gene (reference sequence). The CDR3 contains 13 residues. The CDR3 loop reads CASKGQNGETQYF.

The chain links TRBV4-1 to TRBJ2-7. Germline assignment: CDR1 MGHRA and CDR2 YSYEKL. CDR3 length: 14 residues. The CDR3 sequence: CASSQGRDSYEQYF.